This T cell receptor (beta chain) came from a study of human T cells and chemical hapten exposure. In this sample, this clonotype turned up a few times. Indicated time point: healthy volunteer bleed at 6 weeks. Total RNA was isolated from whole blood that had not been fractionated. This CDR3 is 14 amino acids long. The germline gives CDR1 MGHDK, CDR2 SYGVNS. The germline V and J ends were trimmed by 3 bases and 1 base, with 8 bases remaining between them. TCRdb passed the RACE reads through MiXCR, listing each CDR3 protein once. The table lists 65,000 to 95,000 distinct CDR3 sequences, around 9.3% of them singletons.

Sequences were obtained from whole blood. The rearrangement joins TRBV25-1 to TRBJ2-3, with D unclear. The TCR was taken from a female donor in good health. Some clones in this sample may be carry-over from other donors' samples. CDR3 DNA sequence: TGTGCCAGCAGTGAGCGAGCTGGCACAGATACGCAGTATTTT. The encoded protein is CASSERAGTDTQYF.